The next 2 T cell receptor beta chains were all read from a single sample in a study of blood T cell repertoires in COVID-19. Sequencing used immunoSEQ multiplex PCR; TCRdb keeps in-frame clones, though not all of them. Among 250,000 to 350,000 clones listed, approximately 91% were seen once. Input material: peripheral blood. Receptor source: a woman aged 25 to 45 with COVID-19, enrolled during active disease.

CDR3 nucleotides: TGTGCCAGCAGTTACGGGTCCGGGACAGGGAGATCACCCCTCCACTTT. It specifies CASSYGSGTGRSPLHF. The J gene is TRBJ1-6, the V gene TRBV6-5; TRBD1 matches 9 bases. Germline V gives CDR1 MNHEY, CDR2 SVGAGI. CDR3 size: 16 residues. V shed 2 bases, J shed 10 bases, and the junction held 9 bases outside the gene matches.

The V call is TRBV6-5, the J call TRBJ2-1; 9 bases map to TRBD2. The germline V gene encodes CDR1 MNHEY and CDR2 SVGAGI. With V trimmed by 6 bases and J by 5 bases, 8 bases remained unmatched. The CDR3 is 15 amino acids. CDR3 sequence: CASSPRSGRHNEQFF. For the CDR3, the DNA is TGTGCCAGCAGCCCCCGAAGCGGGAGGCACAATGAGCAGTTCTTC.